The 23 T cell receptor beta chains listed next were all sequenced from one sample in a study of cytomegalovirus exposure and HLA in healthy donors. Primers included in the PCR were 60 Vbeta and 13 Jbeta primers. Produced via immunoSEQ multiplex PCR; TCRdb's table is partial and in-frame only. The profile covers some 130,000 clones, with 78% appearing a single time and approximately 1.5% taken by the ten largest. Sample: PBMCs. All receptors come from a female donor in good health and CMV-seronegative.

This clone was observed a handful of times. The chain employs TRBV2 and TRBJ2-7; 11 bases map to TRBD2. The CDR3 sequence is 15 residues long. Germline CDR1 reads SNHLY; CDR2 reads FYNNEI. V dropped 2 bases and J dropped 6; count of bases not matched to a gene: 6. The CDR3 DNA reads TGTGCCAGCAGTGAATTACTAGCGGGAGATTTCGAGCAGTACTTC. Its protein is CASSELLAGDFEQYF.

There are a few counts of this clone. The genes are TRBV28 and TRBJ1-1; the D gene is possibly TRBD1 (5 bases). Trimming cost V 3 bases and J 11 bases, with 13 bases left between them. The CDR3 sequence is 12 residues long. Germline loops: CDR1 MDHEN, CDR2 SYDVKM. This CDR3 reads CASSFSNGGAFF. The CDR3 bases are TGTGCCAGCAGTTTTTCCAACGGGGGGGCTTTCTTT. The variable domain in full, with the rest retrieved from reference TRBV28 and TRBJ1-1, is DVKVTQSSRYLVKRTGEKVFLECVQDMDHENMFWYRQDPGLGLRLIYFSYDVKMKEKGDIPEGYSVSREKKERFSLILESASTNQTSMYLCASSFSNGGAFFGQGTRLTVV.

This clone came up a few times. The DNA for the CDR3 is TGTGCCAGCAGTTACGCCGGGGACACTGAAGCTTTCTTT. Translating it yields CASSYAGDTEAFF. V usage is TRBV6-5 and J usage is TRBJ1-1; D is uncertain. Looked up from germline, CDR1 is MNHEY and CDR2 is SVGAGI. V was clipped by 2 bases and J by 3 bases, with 7 bases between them. This CDR3 has 13 amino acids.

The chain recombines TRBV5-6 with TRBJ2-4; D is unclear. CDR3 length: 14 amino acids. V lost 0 bases, J lost 0 bases, and 4 bases lay in between. Germline assignment: CDR1 SGHDT and CDR2 YYEEEE. The CDR3 nucleotides read TGTGCCAGCAGCTTGGGACTAGCCAAAAACATTCAGTACTTC. Residues: CASSLGLAKNIQYF. The full variable domain, completed using reference TRBV5-6 and TRBJ2-4, is DAGVTQSPTHLIKTRGQQVTLRCSPKSGHDTVSWYQQALGQGPQFIFQYYEEEERQRGNFPDRFSGHQFPNYSSELNVNALLLGDSALYLCASSLGLAKNIQYFGAGTRLSVL.

The CDR3 region has the DNA TGTGCCAGCAGTCCCGGGGAAGAGACCCAGTACTTC. This translates into CASSPGEETQYF. The V call is TRBV27, the J call TRBJ2-5; TRBD2 is a possible D gene (5 bases). This CDR3 has 12 amino acids. Germline V gives CDR1 MNHEY, CDR2 SMNVEV (reference sequence). V gave up 5 bases and J gave up 3 bases, with 7 bases separating them.

The chain joins TRBV5-8 to TRBJ1-4, with D possibly TRBD1 on 5 matching bases. V was shortened by 0 bases and J by 6 bases, with 12 bases between the two germline ends. This CDR3 is 15 amino acids long. Germline lookup yields CDR1 SGHTS and CDR2 YDEGEE. The DNA of the CDR3 is TGTGCCAGCAGCTTGGGGAGTAGGGGTTATGAAAAACTGTTTTTT. It encodes CASSLGSRGYEKLFF.

J is TRBJ2-4 and V is TRBV4-3, with 11 bases identical to TRBD2. Unmatched junction bases numbered 4, after V lost 1 base and J lost 2 bases. In germline, CDR1 is LGHNA, CDR2 YSLEER. The CDR3 spans 17 residues. The CDR3 DNA reads as TGCGCCAGCAGCCAAGGCCTAGCGGGAGGTTCCAAAAACATTCAGTACTTC. It codes for CASSQGLAGGSKNIQYF.

This clone was picked up one time. The chain is built from TRBV28 and TRBJ2-1, with D unclear. This CDR3 is 11 amino acids long. CDR1 MDHEN and CDR2 SYDVKM come from the germline V gene. V was cut by 2 bases and J by 8 bases, with 4 bases left in between. CDR3 residues: CASSLGDEQFF. The CDR3 nucleotides are TGTGCCAGCAGTTTAGGAGATGAGCAGTTCTTC.

The chain is built from TRBV19 and TRBJ2-3; 14 bases agree with TRBD2. The V segment lost 7 bases and the J segment 5 bases; nucleotides outside the gene matches: 2. The germline CDR1 and CDR2 sequences are LNHDA and SQIVND (reference sequence). The CDR3 totals 14 residues. CDR3 amino acids: CASMGLAGVDTQYF. CDR3 nucleotides: TGTGCCAGTATGGGACTAGCGGGAGTAGATACGCAGTATTTT.

J is TRBJ1-6 and V is TRBV2, with unresolved D. The V gene lost 8 bases and the J gene lost 8 bases, with 16 bases spanning the gap. The germline V gene has CDR1 SNHLY and CDR2 FYNNEI. The CDR3 runs 14 residues. CDR3 sequence: CASPSGREHSPLHF. Here the CDR3 DNA reads TGTGCCAGCCCCTCCGGACGGGAACATTCACCCCTCCACTTT. Together with reference TRBV2 and TRBJ1-6, the CDR3 gives the full variable domain: EPEVTQTPSHQVTQMGQEVILRCVPISNHLYFYWYRQILGQKVEFLVSFYNNEISEKSEIFDDQFSVERPDGSNFTLKIRSTKLEDSAMYFCASPSGREHSPLHFGNGTRLTVT.

Notes on this clone: At the DNA level, this CDR3 is encoded by other sequences in the same sample as well. V is TRBV9 and J is TRBJ2-7; possibly TRBD2 for D (5 bases). Germline CDR1 reads SGDLS; CDR2 reads YYNGEE. CDR3 length: 13 amino acids. V was cut by 5 bases and J by 0 bases, with 9 bases left in between. The CDR3 nucleotides are TGTGCCAGCAGTGCCGGAGGCTCCTACGAGCAGTACTTC. Translated: CASSAGGSYEQYF.

V and J are TRBV9 and TRBJ2-3; 10 bases are shared with TRBD2. Trimming removed 2 bases from V and 0 bases from J; junction bases left unmatched: 3. The CDR3 consists of 16 residues. Germline V gene lookup returns CDR1 SGDLS and CDR2 YYNGEE. CDR3 nucleotides: TGTGCCAGCAGCGTTGGACTAGCGGCTAGCACAGATACGCAGTATTTT. This gives the protein CASSVGLAASTDTQYF.

J is TRBJ2-7 and V is TRBV5-8; weak D call: TRBD2 (6 bases). Trimming took 4 bases from V and 7 from J, leaving 18 bases between them. Germline lookup yields CDR1 SGHTS and CDR2 YDEGEE. The CDR3 is 14 residues long. CDR3 in DNA: TGTGCCAGCAGCCTCCCCGGGAGCGCTAAGGAGCAGTACTTC. Translation: CASSLPGSAKEQYF. The variable domain in full, completed from reference TRBV5-8 and TRBJ2-7, reads EAGVTQSPTHLIKTRGQQATLRCSPISGHTSVYWYQQALGLGLQFLLWYDEGEERNRGNFPPRFSGRQFPNYSSELNVNALELEDSALYLCASSLPGSAKEQYFGPGTRLTVT.

The rearrangement joins TRBV4-1 to TRBJ1-1, with D possibly being TRBD1 (5 bases). CDR3 length equals 15 residues. Germline V lookup: CDR1 MGHRA, CDR2 YSYEKL. V dropped 0 bases and J dropped 3 bases, with 11 bases sitting between them. DNA for the CDR3: TGCGCCAGCAGCCAAGATATCGGGGGGTACACTGAAGCTTTCTTT. Its translation: CASSQDIGGYTEAFF.

This sequence joins TRBV6-4 and TRBJ1-2, with D uncertain. The germline V gene encodes CDR1 MRHNA and CDR2 SNTAGT. The CDR3 covers 14 residues. Trimming removed 3 bases from V and 5 bases from J, with 13 bases in between. The CDR3 is CASSEVGRGYGYTF. The DNA for the CDR3 is TGTGCCAGCAGTGAAGTGGGCAGAGGGTATGGCTACACCTTC.

V and J are TRBV19 and TRBJ2-7; TRBD1 aligns across 10 bases. This CDR3 has 13 amino acids. Germline CDR1 and CDR2: LNHDA and SQIVND (reference sequence). The J segment lost 5 bases and the V segment lost 4 bases, leaving 2 bases of the junction unmatched. CDR3 bases: TGTGCCAGTAGTACGACAGGGGGCCACGAGCAGTACTTC. Translating gives CASSTTGGHEQYF.

J is TRBJ2-3 and V is TRBV27; TRBD1 is a possible D gene (6 bases). CDR1 is MNHEY, CDR2 SMNVEV, per germline (reference sequence). The CDR3 totals 17 residues. Deletions cut 0 bases from V and 6 bases from J, with 19 bases between. The CDR3 region has the DNA TGTGCCAGCAGTTTATCCGTCAGGGGCCTAGTTGGGGATACGCAGTATTTT. Amino acids: CASSLSVRGLVGDTQYF.

This chain joins TRBV12-5 and TRBJ2-5; no firm D call. CDR3 length equals 13 residues. The germline V gene encodes CDR1 LGHNT and CDR2 FRNRAP. V lost 6 bases to trimming and J lost 7 bases, with 15 bases between them. CDR3 nucleotides: TGTGCTAGTGGATTTCGGCGCCCAGGGACCCAGTACTTC. It translates to CASGFRRPGTQYF.

This clone has just one count. The chain uses TRBV2 and TRBJ2-2; 8 bases align to TRBD1. With V trimmed by 2 bases and J by 6 bases, 8 bases remained unmatched. CDR3 length: 16 amino acids. Germline V gives CDR1 SNHLY, CDR2 FYNNEI. CDR3 coding DNA: TGTGCCAGCAGTGAATCTGGGACAGGATGGGCCGGGGAGCTGTTTTTT. Amino acids: CASSESGTGWAGELFF. Full variable domain (rest looked up from reference TRBV2 and TRBJ2-2): EPEVTQTPSHQVTQMGQEVILRCVPISNHLYFYWYRQILGQKVEFLVSFYNNEISEKSEIFDDQFSVERPDGSNFTLKIRSTKLEDSAMYFCASSESGTGWAGELFFGEGSRLTVL.

The V and J genes are TRBV28 and TRBJ2-7, with TRBD1 matching over 9 bases. The CDR3 has 13 amino acids. V lost 4 bases, J lost 4 bases, and 2 bases stayed unmatched. CDR1 MDHEN and CDR2 SYDVKM come from the germline V gene. CDR3 loop: CASSSGTGYEQYF. The CDR3 DNA is TGTGCCAGCAGTTCCGGGACAGGGTACGAGCAGTACTTC.

This chain joins TRBV27 and TRBJ1-3; D is perhaps TRBD1 (5 bases). Germline CDR1 reads MNHEY; CDR2 reads SMNVEV (reference sequence). Trimming pared 4 bases from V and 0 bases from J, leaving 13 bases between. The CDR3 consists of 16 residues. The CDR3 region is CASSSGQGLSGNTIYF. Here the CDR3 DNA reads TGTGCCAGCAGTTCCGGGCAGGGCCTCTCTGGAAACACCATATATTTT.

This clone has just one count. CDR3 region: CASSQDTYAYEQYF. The CDR3 DNA reads TGCGCCAGCAGCCAAGACACTTATGCCTACGAGCAGTACTTC. The J gene is TRBJ2-7, the V gene TRBV4-3; no firm D call. The V gene's germline CDR1 is LGHNA and CDR2 YSLEER. The CDR3 is 14 residues long. Trimming stripped 0 bases from V and 2 bases from J, with 8 bases between.

This clone showed up just a few times. This chain connects TRBV5-5 to TRBJ1-2; the D is unclear. The CDR3 runs to 13 residues. Trimming took 4 bases from V and 4 from J, leaving 11 bases between them. CDR1 and CDR2 from the germline V gene are SGHKS and YYEKEE (reference sequence). CDR3 nucleotide sequence: TGTGCCAGCAGCGTTCGAGGGTTCTATGGCTACACCTTC. Protein sequence: CASSVRGFYGYTF.